This T cell receptor (beta chain) comes out of a study of T cell responses to AZD1222 COVID-19 vaccine. The V end lost 1 base, the J end lost 8 bases, and 9 bases lay between the germline ends. Germline V gives CDR1 SGHRS, CDR2 YFSETQ. This CDR3 comprises 12 residues. Data came from immunoSEQ multiplex PCR; TCRdb stores just in-frame clones and leaves some out. Among some 130,000 clones listed, 90% to 95% were seen once. The receptor was isolated from an adult who received the AZD1222 COVID-19 vaccine. The chain joins TRBV5-1 to TRBJ1-2, with D tentatively TRBD1 (6 bases). Specimen: peripheral blood, collected 28 days after the second AZD1222 dose. CDR3 sequence reads: CASSLNREGYTF. CDR3 sequence (DNA): TGCGCCAGCAGCTTGAACAGGGAGGGCTACACCTTC.